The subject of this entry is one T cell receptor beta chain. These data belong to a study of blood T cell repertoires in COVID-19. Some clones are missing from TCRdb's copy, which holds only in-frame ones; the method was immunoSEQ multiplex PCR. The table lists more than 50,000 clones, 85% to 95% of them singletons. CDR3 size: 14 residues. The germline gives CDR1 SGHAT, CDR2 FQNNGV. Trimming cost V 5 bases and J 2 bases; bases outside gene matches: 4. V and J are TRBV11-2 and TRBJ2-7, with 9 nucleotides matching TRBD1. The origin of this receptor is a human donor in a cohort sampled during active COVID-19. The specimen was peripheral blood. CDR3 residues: CASSPGQGPYEQYV. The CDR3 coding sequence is TGTGCCAGCAGCCCGGGACAGGGACCCTACGAGCAGTACGTC.